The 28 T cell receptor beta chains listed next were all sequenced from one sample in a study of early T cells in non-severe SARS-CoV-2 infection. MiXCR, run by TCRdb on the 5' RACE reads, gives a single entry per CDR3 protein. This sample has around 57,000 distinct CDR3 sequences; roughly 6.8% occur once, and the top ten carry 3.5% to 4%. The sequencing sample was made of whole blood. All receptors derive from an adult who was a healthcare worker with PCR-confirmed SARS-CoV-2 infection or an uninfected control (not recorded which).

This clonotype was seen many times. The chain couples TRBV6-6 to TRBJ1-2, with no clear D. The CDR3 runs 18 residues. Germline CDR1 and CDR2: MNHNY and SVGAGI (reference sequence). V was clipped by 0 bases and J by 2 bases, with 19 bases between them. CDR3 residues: CASSYSTFDAVVNYGYTF. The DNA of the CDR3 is TGTGCCAGCAGTTACTCGACTTTCGACGCGGTTGTCAACTATGGCTACACCTTC.

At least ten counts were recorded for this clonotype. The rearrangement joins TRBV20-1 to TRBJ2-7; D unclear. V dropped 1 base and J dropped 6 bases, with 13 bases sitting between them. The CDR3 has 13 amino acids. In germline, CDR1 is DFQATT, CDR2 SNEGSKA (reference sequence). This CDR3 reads CSARAATWSEQYF. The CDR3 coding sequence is TGCAGTGCTAGAGCGGCGACTTGGAGCGAGCAGTACTTC.

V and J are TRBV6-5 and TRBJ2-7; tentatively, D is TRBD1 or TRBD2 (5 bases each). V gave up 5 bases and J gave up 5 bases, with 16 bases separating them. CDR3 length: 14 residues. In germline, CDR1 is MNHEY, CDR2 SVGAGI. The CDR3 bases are TGTGCCAGCAGTCCCGGGACCCAGGGTCACGAGCAGTACTTC. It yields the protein CASSPGTQGHEQYF.

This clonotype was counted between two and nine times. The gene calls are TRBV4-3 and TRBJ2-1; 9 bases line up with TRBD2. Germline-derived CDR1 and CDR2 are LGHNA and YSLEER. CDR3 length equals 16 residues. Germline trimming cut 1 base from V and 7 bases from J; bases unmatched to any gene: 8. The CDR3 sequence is CASSQVKASGENEQFF. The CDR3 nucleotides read TGCGCCAGCAGCCAAGTAAAGGCTAGCGGGGAGAATGAGCAGTTCTTC.

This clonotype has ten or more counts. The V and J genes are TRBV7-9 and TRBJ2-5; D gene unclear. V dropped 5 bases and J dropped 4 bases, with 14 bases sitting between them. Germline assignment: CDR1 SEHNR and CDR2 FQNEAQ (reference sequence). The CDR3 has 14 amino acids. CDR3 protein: CASSPSGSPETQYF. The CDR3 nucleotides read TGTGCCAGCAGCCCCTCAGGCAGTCCAGAGACCCAGTACTTC.

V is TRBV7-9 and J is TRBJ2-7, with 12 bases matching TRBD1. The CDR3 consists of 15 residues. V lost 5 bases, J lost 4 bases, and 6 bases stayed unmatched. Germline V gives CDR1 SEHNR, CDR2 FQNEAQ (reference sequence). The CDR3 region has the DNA TGTGCCAGCAGCCCGGAGGGACAGGGGGCGTACGAGCAGTACTTC. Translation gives CASSPEGQGAYEQYF.

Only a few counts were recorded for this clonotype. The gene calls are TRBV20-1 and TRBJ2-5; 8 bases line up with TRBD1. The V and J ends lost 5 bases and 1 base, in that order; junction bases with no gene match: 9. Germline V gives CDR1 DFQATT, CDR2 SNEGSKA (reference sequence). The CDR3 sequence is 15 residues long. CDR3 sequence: CSARPKTGVQETQYF. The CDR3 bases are TGCAGTGCTCGACCCAAGACAGGGGTCCAAGAGACCCAGTACTTC.

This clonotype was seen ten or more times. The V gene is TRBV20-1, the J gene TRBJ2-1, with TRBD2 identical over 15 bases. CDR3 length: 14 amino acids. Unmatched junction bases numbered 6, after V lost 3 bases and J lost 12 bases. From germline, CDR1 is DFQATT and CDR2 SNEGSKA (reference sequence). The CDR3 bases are TGCAGTGCTAGGGGACTAGCGGGGGGAGGTGGGCAGTTCTTC. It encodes CSARGLAGGGGQFF.

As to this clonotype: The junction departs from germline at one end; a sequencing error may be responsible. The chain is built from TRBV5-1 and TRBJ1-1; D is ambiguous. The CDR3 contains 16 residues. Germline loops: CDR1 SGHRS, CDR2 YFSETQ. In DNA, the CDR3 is TGCGCTAGCAGCTTGGTCGCAGGCCCCCCGAACACTGAAGCTTTCTTT. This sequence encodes CASSLVAGPPNTEAFF.

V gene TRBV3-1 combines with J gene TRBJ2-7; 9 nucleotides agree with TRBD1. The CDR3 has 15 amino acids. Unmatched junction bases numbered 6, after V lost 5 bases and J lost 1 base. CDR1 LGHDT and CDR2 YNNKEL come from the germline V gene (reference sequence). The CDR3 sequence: CASSSRDRASYEQYF. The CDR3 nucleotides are TGTGCCAGCAGCTCTCGGGACAGGGCGTCCTACGAGCAGTACTTC.

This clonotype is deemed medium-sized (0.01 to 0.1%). CDR3 bases: TGTGCCAGCAGCCAAGGACAGAAGTTTGGCTACACCTTC. This sequence encodes CASSQGQKFGYTF. The chain combines TRBV14 with TRBJ1-2, with D possibly matching TRBD1 (5 bases). Trimming stripped 1 base from V and 7 bases from J, with 10 bases between. Germline V gives CDR1 SGHDN, CDR2 FVKESK. This CDR3 spans 13 amino acids.

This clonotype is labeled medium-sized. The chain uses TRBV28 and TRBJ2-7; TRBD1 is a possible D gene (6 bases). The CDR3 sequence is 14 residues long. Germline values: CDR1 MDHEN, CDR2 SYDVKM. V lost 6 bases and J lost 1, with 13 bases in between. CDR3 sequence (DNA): TGTGCCAGCAGACCCGTGAGGGGGTCCTACGAGCAGTACTTC. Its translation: CASRPVRGSYEQYF.

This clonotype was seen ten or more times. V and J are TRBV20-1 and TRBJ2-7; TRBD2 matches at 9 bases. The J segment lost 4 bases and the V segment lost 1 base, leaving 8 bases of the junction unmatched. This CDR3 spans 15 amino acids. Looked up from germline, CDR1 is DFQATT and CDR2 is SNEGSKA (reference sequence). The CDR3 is CSARVLAGVGYEQYF. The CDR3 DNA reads TGCAGTGCTAGAGTATTAGCGGGGGTCGGGTACGAGCAGTACTTC.

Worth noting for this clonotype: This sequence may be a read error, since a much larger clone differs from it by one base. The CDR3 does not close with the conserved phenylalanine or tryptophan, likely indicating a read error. The CDR3 region is CASSLSVTYEQYS. The CDR3 DNA is TGTGCCAGCAGCCTTAGCGTAACCTACGAGCAGTACTCC. This rearrangement joins TRBV7-2 to TRBJ2-7, with D possibly TRBD2 on 5 matching bases. CDR3 length equals 13 residues. V lost 5 bases, J lost 2 bases, and 10 bases lay in between. Germline V gene data show CDR1 as SGHTA and CDR2 as FQGNSA.

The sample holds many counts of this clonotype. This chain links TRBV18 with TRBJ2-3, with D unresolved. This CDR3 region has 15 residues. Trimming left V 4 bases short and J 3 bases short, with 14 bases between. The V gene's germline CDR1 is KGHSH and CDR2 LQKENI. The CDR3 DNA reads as TGTGCCAGCTCACTGGCTCAGACGACGACAGATACGCAGTATTTT. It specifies CASSLAQTTTDTQYF.

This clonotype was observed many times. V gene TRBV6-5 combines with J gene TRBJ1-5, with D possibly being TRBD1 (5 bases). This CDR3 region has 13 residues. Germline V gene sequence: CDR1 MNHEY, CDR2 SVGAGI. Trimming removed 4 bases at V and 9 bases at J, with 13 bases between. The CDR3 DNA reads TGTGCCAGCAGTTTGTCGGGGGGACGGCCCCAGCATTTT. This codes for CASSLSGGRPQHF.

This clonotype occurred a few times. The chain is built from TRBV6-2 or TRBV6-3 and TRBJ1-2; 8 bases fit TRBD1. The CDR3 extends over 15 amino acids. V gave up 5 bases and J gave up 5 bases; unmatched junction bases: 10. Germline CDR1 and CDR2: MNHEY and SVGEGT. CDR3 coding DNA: TGTGCCAGCAGTCGCTCCGGGACAGGACTATATGGCTACACCTTC. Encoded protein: CASSRSGTGLYGYTF.

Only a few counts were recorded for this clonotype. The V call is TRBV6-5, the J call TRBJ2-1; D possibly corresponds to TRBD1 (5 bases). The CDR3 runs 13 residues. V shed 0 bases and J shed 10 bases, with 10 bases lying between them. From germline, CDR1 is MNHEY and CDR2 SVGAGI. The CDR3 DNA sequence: TGTGCCAGCAGTTACTCGAAGGCAGGGGAGCAGTTCTTC. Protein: CASSYSKAGEQFF.

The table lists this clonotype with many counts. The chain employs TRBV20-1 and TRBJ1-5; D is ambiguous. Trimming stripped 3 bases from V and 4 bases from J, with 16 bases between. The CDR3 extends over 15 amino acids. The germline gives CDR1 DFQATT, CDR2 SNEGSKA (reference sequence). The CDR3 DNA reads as TGCAGTGCTAGCTACGGAGGAGGAAGGAATCAGCCCCAGCATTTT. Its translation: CSASYGGGRNQPQHF.

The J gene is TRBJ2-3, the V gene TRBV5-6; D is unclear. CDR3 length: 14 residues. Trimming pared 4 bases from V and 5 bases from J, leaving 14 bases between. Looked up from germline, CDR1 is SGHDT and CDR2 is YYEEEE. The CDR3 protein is CASSPAKGRDTQYF. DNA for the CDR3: TGTGCCAGCAGCCCGGCCAAGGGCCGAGATACGCAGTATTTT.

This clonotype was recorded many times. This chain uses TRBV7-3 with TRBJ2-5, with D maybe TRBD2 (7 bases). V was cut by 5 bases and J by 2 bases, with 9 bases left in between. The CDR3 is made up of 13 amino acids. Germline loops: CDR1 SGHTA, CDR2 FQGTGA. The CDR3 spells CASSRGGQETQYF. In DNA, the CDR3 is TGTGCCAGCAGCAGGGGGGGACAAGAGACCCAGTACTTC.

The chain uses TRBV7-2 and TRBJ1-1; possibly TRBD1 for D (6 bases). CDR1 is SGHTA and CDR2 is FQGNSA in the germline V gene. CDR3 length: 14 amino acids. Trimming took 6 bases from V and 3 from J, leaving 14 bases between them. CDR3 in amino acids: CASRRQVRDTEAFF. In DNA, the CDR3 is TGTGCCAGCAGGCGACAGGTTCGGGACACTGAAGCTTTCTTT.

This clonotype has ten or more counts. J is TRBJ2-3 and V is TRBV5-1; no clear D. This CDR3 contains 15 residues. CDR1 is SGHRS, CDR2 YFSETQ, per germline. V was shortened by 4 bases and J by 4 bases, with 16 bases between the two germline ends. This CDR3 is CASSPEFPAADTQYF. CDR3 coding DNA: TGCGCCAGCAGCCCCGAATTCCCTGCGGCAGATACGCAGTATTTT.

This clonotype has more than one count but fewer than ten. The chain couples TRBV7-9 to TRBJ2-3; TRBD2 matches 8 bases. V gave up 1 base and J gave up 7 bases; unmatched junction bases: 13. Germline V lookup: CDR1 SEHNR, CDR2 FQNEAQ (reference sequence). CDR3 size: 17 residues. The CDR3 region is CASSLGMAGLVANTQYF. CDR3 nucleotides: TGTGCCAGCAGCTTAGGAATGGCGGGACTAGTGGCGAATACGCAGTATTTT.

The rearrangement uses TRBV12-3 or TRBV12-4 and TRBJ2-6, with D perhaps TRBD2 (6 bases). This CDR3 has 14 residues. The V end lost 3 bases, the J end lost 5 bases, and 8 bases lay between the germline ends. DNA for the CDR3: TGTGCCAGCAGTTTCGGGGGAAGGGCCAACGTCCTGACTTTC. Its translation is CASSFGGRANVLTF.

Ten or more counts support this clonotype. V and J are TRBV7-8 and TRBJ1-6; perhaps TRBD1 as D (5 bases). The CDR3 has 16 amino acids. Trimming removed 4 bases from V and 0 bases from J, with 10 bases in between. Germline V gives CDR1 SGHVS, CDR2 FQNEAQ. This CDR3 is CASSSHRNSYNSPLHF. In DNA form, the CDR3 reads TGTGCCAGCAGCTCCCACAGGAACTCCTATAATTCACCCCTCCACTTT.

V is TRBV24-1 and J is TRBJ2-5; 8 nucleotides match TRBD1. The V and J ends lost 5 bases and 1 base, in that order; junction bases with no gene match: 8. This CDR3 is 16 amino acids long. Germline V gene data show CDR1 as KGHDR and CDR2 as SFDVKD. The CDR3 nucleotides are TGTGCCACCAGTGGCCGGGGGACAGGCATCCAAGAGACCCAGTACTTC. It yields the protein CATSGRGTGIQETQYF.

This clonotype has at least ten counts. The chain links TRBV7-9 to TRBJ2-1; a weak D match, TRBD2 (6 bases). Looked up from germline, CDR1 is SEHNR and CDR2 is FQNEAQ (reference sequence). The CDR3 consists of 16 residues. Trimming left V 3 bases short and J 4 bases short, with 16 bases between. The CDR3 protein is CASSFSRAGPYNEQFF. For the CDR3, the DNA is TGTGCCAGCAGCTTCTCCAGGGCGGGACCGTACAATGAGCAGTTCTTC.